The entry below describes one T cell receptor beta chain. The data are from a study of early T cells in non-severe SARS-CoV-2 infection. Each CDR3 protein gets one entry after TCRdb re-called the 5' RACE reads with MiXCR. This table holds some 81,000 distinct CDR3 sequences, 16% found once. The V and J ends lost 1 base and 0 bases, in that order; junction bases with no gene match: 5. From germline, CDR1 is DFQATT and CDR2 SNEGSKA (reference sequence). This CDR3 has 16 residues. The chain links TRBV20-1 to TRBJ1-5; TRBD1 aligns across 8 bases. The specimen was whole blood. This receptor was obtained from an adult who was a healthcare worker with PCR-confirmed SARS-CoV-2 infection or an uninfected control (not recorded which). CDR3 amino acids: CSARGDRFYSNQPQHF. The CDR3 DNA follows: TGCAGTGCTAGAGGGGACAGGTTCTATAGCAATCAGCCCCAGCATTTT.